These T cell receptor beta chains were read from a single sample in a study of blood T cell repertoires in COVID-19. TCRdb keeps only in-frame clones here, not all; method: immunoSEQ multiplex PCR. The data show around 380,000 clones, with over 75% seen just once and approximately 1.2% held by the top ten. Sequencing used PBMCs or T cells enriched from blood (not recorded which). The origin of the receptors is a man aged 25 to 45 who had recovered from COVID-19. Both conserved end residues are part of each CDR3. The order of the fields is V gene, clone size, D gene, J gene, CDR3 DNA, CDR3 protein. A D gene is named only where the DNA matches it firmly. For some rows the clone size is stated as once, few or many, or as a class when expanded; others skip it.

TRBV30	.	.	TRBJ1-2	TGTGCCTGGAACGAACTGTCCTATGGCTACACCTTC	CAWNELSYGYTF
TRBV5-6	.	TRBD1	TRBJ1-6	TGTGCCAGCAGCTTTAACAGGGGCCCCCTCCACTTT	CASSFNRGPLHF
TRBV3-1/TRBV3-2	.	TRBD1	TRBJ2-1	TGTGCCAGCAGCCAACCAACAGGGGTTTACAATGAGCAGTTCTTC	CASSQPTGVYNEQFF
TRBV7-8	.	TRBD1	TRBJ1-4	TGTGCCAGCAGTTACTTGCCGGGACAGGGATATGAAAAACTGTTTTTT	CASSYLPGQGYEKLFF
TRBV19	once	TRBD1	TRBJ1-5	TGTGCCAGTAGTTCAGGGGGCAGGGACAATCAGCCCCAGCATTTT	CASSSGGRDNQPQHF
TRBV3-1/TRBV3-2	.	.	TRBJ1-1	TGTGCCAGCAGTTTAACCCAGGCCACTGAAGCTTTCTTT	CASSLTQATEAFF
TRBV11-2	.	TRBD1	TRBJ1-2	TGTGCCAGCAGCTTACAGGGGGCTGGGGACTATGGCTACACCTTC	CASSLQGAGDYGYTF
TRBV9	.	TRBD1	TRBJ1-5	TGTGCCAGCAGTGCCGGGACAGGGGAAGGTACACAGCCCCAGCATTTT	CASSAGTGEGTQPQHF
TRBV5-1	once	.	TRBJ1-4	TGCGCCAGCAGCTTGGGAGGCAGGGCCGGGGAAAAACTGTTTTTT	CASSLGGRAGEKLFF
TRBV12-5	.	.	TRBJ1-1	TGTGCTAGTGGTCCAATCCAACTATACAGGGATGAAGCTTTCTTT	CASGPIQLYRDEAFF
TRBV2	.	.	TRBJ2-2	TGTGCCAGCAGTCGACAGATACCGAACACCGGGGAGCTGTTTTTT	CASSRQIPNTGELFF
TRBV6-9	few	.	TRBJ1-1	TGTGCCAGCAGTTATTCTCCGGGAATTACTGAAGCTTTCTTT	CASSYSPGITEAFF
TRBV19	once	.	TRBJ2-5	TGTGCCAGTAGTATTGGGGGGACAGAAGAGACCCAGTACTTC	CASSIGGTEETQYF
TRBV2	.	TRBD1	TRBJ1-1	TGTGCCAGCAGGCAGGACAGGGTAATGGACACTGAAGCTTTCTTT	CASRQDRVMDTEAFF
TRBV4-2	.	TRBD1	TRBJ1-3	TGTGCCAGCAGCCTAGGGACAGGGGAGGACACCATATATTTT	CASSLGTGEDTIYF
TRBV5-1	.	.	TRBJ2-3	TGCGCCAGCAGCCCTGGGCCGGGGGTAGGCGGTACGCAGTATTTT	CASSPGPGVGGTQYF
TRBV3-1/TRBV3-2	.	TRBD2	TRBJ2-5	TGTGCCAGCAGCCGACTAGCGGGGGGGCACCAGACCCAGTACTTC	CASSRLAGGHQTQYF
TRBV7-2	.	.	TRBJ2-1	TGTGCCAGCAGCCCCCCCGCCAGGAGGATTGAGCAGTTCTTC	CASSPPARRIEQFF
TRBV29-1	.	TRBD1	TRBJ2-3	TGCAGCGTTGATCTGGGACAGGGGAGCACAGATACGCAGTATTTT	CSVDLGQGSTDTQYF
TRBV5-4	.	TRBD1	TRBJ1-6	TGTGCCAGCAGCTACGGACAGGGGGCAGGATCACCCCTCCACTTT	CASSYGQGAGSPLHF
TRBV7-8	.	TRBD2	TRBJ2-7	TGTGCCAGCAGCCTCCCGGGACTAGAGGGGGGCTCCTACGAGCAGTACTTC	CASSLPGLEGGSYEQYF
TRBV5-4	.	.	TRBJ1-3	TGTGCCAGCAGCCCGGCGGGCTCTGGAAACACCATATATTTT	CASSPAGSGNTIYF
TRBV10-3	once	.	TRBJ2-7	TGTGCCATCAGTGGGGGGGTTACCTCCTACGAGCAGTACTTC	CAISGGVTSYEQYF
TRBV5-1	.	TRBD1	TRBJ1-1	TGCGCCAGCAGCGGAGGACAGGGAGCGACTGAAGCTTTCTTT	CASSGGQGATEAFF
TRBV4-3	.	.	TRBJ2-3	TGCGCCAGCAGCCAAGTGGGGGCTAGCACAGATACGCAGTATTTT	CASSQVGASTDTQYF
TRBV7-9	.	TRBD1	TRBJ1-1	TGTGCCAGCAGGTCGGACAGGACCCTAGTGAACACTGAAGCTTTCTTT	CASRSDRTLVNTEAFF
TRBV4-1	once	TRBD2	TRBJ2-1	TGCGCCAGCAGCTGGGGAGGGAATGAGCAGTTCTTC	CASSWGGNEQFF